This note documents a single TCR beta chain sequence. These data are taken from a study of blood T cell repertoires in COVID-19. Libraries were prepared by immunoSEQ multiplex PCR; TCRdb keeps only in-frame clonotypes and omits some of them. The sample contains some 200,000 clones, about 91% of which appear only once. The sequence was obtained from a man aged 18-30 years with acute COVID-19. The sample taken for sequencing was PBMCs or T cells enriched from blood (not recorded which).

CDR3 sequence: CASSLGTPGGQFF. CDR3 sequence (DNA): TGTGCCAGCAGTTTAGGGACTCCAGGGGGGCAGTTCTTC. The chain couples TRBV28 to TRBJ2-1; possible D gene TRBD1, 7 bases. V lost 2 bases and J lost 12, with 14 bases in between. CDR1 and CDR2 from the germline V gene are MDHEN and SYDVKM. The CDR3 has 13 residues.